This entry concerns a single TCR beta chain. CDR1 is SEHNR and CDR2 is FQNEAQ in the germline V gene (reference sequence). The length of the CDR3 is 12 residues. The germline V and J ends were trimmed by 6 bases and 8 bases, with 13 bases remaining between them. This specimen comes from a study of blood T cell repertoires in COVID-19. For the study at large: Material from acute and convalescent COVID-19 was sourced from the United States, Italy and Spain. Nucleic acid was either cDNA or gDNA, and it came from T cells, B-cell-depleted T cells, or PBMCs.

In the original analysis: Nucleated cell counts were estimated from reference gene primer amplification. This table comes from immunoSEQ multiplex PCR, and its TCRdb copy is limited to in-frame clones, with some not included. D and trimming come from the DNA, and the V and J calls and clone size come from that table. Among roughly 120,000 clones listed, about 89% were seen once. This chain uses TRBV7-9 with TRBJ1-2, with D possibly matching TRBD1 (6 bases). Material for sequencing was peripheral blood. The clonotype was recovered from a man aged 35-49 years with acute or convalescent COVID-19. CDR3 bases: TGTGCCAGCAGTCTAACAGGGAGCGGCTACACCTTC. Protein: CASSLTGSGYTF.